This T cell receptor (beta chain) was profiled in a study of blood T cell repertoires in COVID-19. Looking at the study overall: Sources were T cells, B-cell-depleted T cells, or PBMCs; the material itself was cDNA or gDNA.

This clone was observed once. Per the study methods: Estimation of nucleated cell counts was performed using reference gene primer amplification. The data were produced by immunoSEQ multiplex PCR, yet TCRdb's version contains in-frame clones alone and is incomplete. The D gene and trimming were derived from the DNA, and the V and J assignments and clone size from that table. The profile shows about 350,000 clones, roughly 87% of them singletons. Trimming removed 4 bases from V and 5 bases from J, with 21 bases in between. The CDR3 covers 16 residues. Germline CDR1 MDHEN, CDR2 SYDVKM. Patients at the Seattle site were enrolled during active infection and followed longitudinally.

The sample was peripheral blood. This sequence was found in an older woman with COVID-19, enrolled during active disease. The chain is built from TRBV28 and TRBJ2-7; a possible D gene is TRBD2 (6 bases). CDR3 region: CASSSPAGRELDEQYF. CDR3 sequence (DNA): TGTGCCAGCAGTTCCCCAGCGGGCAGGGAACTCGACGAGCAGTACTTC.